This TCR beta chain came from a study of blood T cell repertoires in COVID-19 (dated by TCRdb to about 2020). At the level of the whole study: Collaborator samples came from the United States, Italy and Spain and covered acute and convalescent phases of COVID-19. The prospective study material was composed of cDNA or gDNA derived from T cells, B-cell-depleted T cells, or PBMCs. The dataset comprised deeply sampled blood TCRbeta repertoires from subjects exposed to, actively infected with, or recovered from COVID-19. The repertoires were released in a freely available public database meant as a resource for research on the immune response to SARS-CoV-2. Samples came from the ongoing ImmuneRACE study (first 160 participants) plus 1,254 subjects from 6 global collaborators. The sample metadata nearly always contained a de-identified subject ID, COVID-19 status, age in years and sex. Where available, HLA class I and class II types were obtained from metadata supplied by the sample provider rather than from assay-based typing. Beyond this particular receptor, the publication reports: Clinical and demographic metadata were provided uncurated, with the amount varying by source and participant.

TCRbeta CDR3 regions were amplified from genomic DNA by means of the immunoSEQ Assay, a bias-controlled multiplex PCR. The original methods were these. The number of nucleated cells in each sample was estimated from the amplification of reference gene primers within the assay. To quantify the absolute abundance of each unique TCRbeta CDR3 rearrangement, sequence reads were collapsed and filtered. For each sample, productive Simpson clonality was calculated by taking the square root of Simpson's diversity index across productive rearrangements. TCRdb provides this immuneACCESS table in a form limited to in-frame rearrangements. Some clones are lacking; in checked studies, under half of them reflect an unresolved V gene, and why the rest are absent is not known. The DNA gave D and trimming, while V, J and clone size come from that table. In all, the sample holds under 200,000 clones, and roughly 93% of those were seen once. Roughly 2.3% of the sample goes to the ten largest clones.

For this clone: Its binding antigen is unknown. Base qualities were left out, and no much larger clone turns up one base away.

V trim: 1 base; J trim: 6 bases; unmatched bases: 2. From its cysteine to its phenylalanine, the CDR3 spans 14 amino acids. The read is trimmed to its CDR3 DNA, 42 bases read in frame from base 1. According to the germline V gene, CDR1 reads MGHDK and CDR2 reads SYGVNS. Each collaborating institution followed its own protocols to collect whole blood in K2EDTA tubes. For TCRbeta analysis, collaborator samples were shipped as frozen whole blood, as isolated PBMCs, or as DNA extracted from either sample type. The TCR sequence derives from a man aged 18 to 35 with acute or convalescent COVID-19. Recombination linked TRBV25-1 to TRBJ2-1; 8 nucleotides in the junction match TRBD1. Sequencing was performed on peripheral blood. CDR3 loop: CASSELTGGNEQFF. In nucleotide form, the sequence is TGTGCCAGCAGTGAATTAACAGGGGGCAATGAGCAGTTCTTC.